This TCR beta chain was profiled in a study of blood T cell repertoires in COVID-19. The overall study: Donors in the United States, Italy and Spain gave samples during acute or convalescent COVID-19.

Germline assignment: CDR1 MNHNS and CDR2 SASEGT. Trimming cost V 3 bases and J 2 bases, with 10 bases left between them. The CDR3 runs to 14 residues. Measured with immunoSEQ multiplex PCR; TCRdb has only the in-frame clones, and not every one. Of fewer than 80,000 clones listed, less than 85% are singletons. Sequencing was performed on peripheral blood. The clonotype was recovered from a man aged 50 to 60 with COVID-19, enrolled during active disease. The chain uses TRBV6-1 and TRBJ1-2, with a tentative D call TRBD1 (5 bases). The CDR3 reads CASSEMTVNYGYTF. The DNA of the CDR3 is TGTGCCAGCAGTGAGATGACAGTAAACTATGGCTACACCTTC.